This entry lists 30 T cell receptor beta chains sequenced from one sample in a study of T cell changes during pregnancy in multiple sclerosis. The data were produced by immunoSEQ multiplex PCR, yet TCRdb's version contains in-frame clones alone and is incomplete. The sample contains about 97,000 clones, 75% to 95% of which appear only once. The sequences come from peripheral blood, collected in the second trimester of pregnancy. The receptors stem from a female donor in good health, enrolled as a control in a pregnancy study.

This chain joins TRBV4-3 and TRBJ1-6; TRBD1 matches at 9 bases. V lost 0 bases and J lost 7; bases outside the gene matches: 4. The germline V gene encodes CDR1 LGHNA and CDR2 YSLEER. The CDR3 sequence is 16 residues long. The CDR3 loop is CASSQDGTGWNSPLHF. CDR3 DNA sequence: TGCGCCAGCAGCCAAGATGGGACAGGGTGGAATTCACCCCTCCACTTT.

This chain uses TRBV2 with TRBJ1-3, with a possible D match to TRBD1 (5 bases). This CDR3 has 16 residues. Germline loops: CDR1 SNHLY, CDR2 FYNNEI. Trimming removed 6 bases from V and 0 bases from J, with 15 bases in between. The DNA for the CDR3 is TGTGCCAGCAGGCGGATCGGGGGATACTCTGGAAACACCATATATTTT. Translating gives CASRRIGGYSGNTIYF.

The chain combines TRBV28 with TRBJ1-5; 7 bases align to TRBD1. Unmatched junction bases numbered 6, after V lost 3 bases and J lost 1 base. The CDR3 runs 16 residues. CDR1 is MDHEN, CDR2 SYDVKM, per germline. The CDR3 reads CASSLRTGESNQPQHF. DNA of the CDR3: TGTGCCAGCAGTTTGAGGACAGGAGAGAGCAATCAGCCCCAGCATTTT.

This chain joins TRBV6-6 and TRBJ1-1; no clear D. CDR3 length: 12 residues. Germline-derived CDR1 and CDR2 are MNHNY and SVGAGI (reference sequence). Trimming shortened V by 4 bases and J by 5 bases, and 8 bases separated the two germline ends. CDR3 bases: TGTGCCAGCAGTTTATCTCGGACTGAAGCTTTCTTT. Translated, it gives CASSLSRTEAFF.

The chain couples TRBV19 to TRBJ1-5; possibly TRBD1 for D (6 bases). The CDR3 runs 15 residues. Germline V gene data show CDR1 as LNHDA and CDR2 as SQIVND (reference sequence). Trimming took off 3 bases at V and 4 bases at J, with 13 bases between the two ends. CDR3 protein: CASSMGRTGNQPQHF. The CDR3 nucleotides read TGTGCCAGTAGTATGGGGCGAACAGGGAATCAGCCCCAGCATTTT.

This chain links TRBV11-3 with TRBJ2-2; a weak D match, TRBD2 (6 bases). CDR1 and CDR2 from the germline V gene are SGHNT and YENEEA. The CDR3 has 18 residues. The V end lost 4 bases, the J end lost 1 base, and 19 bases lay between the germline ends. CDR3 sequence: CASSSIGIGRLNTGELFF. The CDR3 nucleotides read TGTGCCAGCAGCTCCATTGGGATAGGGAGGTTGAACACCGGGGAGCTGTTTTTT.

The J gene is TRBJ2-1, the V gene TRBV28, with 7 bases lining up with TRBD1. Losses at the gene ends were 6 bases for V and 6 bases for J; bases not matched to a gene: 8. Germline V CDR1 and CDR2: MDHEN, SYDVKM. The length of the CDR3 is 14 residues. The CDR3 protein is CASSPDRVGNEQFF. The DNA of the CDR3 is TGTGCCAGCAGCCCTGACAGGGTAGGCAATGAGCAGTTCTTC.

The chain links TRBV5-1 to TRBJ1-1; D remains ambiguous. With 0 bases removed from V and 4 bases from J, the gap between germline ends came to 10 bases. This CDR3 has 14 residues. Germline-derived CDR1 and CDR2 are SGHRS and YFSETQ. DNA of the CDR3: TGCGCCAGCAGCTTGGACCTAGGATCCACTGAAGCTTTCTTT. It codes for CASSLDLGSTEAFF.

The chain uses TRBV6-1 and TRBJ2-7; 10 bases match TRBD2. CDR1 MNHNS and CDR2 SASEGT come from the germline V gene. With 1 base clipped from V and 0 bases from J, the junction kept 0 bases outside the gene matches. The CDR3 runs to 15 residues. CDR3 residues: CASSEGTSGSYEQYF. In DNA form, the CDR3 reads TGTGCCAGCAGTGAAGGGACTAGCGGCTCCTACGAGCAGTACTTC.

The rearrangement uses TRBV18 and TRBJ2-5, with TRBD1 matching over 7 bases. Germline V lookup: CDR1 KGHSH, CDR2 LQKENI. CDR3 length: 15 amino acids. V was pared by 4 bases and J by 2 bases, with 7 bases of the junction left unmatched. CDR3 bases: TGTGCCAGCTCACTCTCGGGACAGCCTCAAGAGACCCAGTACTTC. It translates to CASSLSGQPQETQYF.

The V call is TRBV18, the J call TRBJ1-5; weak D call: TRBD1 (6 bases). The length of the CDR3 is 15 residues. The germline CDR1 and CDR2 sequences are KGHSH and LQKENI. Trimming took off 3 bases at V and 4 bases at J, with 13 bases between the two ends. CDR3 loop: CASSPPGQRNQPQHF. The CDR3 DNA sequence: TGTGCCAGCTCACCTCCTGGACAGAGGAATCAGCCCCAGCATTTT. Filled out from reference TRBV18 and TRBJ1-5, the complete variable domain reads NAGVMQNPRHLVRRRGQEARLRCSPMKGHSHVYWYRQLPEEGLKFMVYLQKENIIDESGMPKERFSAEFPKEGPSILRIQQVVRGDSAAYFCASSPPGQRNQPQHFGDGTRLSIL.

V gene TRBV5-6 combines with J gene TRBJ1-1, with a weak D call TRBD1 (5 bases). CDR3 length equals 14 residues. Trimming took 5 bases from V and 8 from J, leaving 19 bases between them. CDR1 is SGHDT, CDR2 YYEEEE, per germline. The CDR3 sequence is CASSSLEGTAEAFF. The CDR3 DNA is TGTGCCAGCAGTTCCCTTGAAGGGACTGCAGAAGCTTTCTTT.

CDR3 loop: CASRNGQAAKNIQYF. In DNA form, the CDR3 reads TGTGCCAGCAGAAACGGACAGGCGGCCAAAAACATTCAGTACTTC. The chain carries TRBV2 and TRBJ2-4; 7 bases are shared with TRBD1. The CDR3 totals 15 residues. V trimming: 6 bases; J trimming: 1 base; junction bases outside the gene matches: 6. The germline CDR1 and CDR2 sequences are SNHLY and FYNNEI.

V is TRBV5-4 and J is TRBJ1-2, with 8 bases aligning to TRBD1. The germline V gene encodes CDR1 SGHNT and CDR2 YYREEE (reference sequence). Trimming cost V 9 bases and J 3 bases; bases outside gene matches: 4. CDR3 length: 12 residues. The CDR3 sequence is CAIQGADYGYTF. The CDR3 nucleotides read TGTGCCATCCAGGGGGCTGACTATGGCTACACCTTC.

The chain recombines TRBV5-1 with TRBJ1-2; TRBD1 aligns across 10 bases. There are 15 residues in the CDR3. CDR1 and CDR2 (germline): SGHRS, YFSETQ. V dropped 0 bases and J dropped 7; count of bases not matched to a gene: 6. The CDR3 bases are TGCGCCAGCAGCTTGGCCGGACAGGGGGGGTTTGGCTACACCTTC. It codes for CASSLAGQGGFGYTF.

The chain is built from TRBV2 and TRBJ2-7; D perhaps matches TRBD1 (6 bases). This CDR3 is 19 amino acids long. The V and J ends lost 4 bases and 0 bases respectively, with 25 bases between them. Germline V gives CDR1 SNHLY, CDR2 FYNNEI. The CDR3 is CASSVVLRSGTLSSYEQYF. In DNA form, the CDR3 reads TGTGCCAGCAGTGTGGTTCTTCGGAGTGGGACACTGAGCTCCTACGAGCAGTACTTC.

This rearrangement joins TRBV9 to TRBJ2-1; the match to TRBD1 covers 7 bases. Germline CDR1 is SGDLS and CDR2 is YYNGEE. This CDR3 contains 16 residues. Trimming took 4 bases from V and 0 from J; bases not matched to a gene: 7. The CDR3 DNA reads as TGTGCCAGCAGCCGCCTTCAGGGGGTCTCCTACAATGAGCAGTTCTTC. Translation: CASSRLQGVSYNEQFF.

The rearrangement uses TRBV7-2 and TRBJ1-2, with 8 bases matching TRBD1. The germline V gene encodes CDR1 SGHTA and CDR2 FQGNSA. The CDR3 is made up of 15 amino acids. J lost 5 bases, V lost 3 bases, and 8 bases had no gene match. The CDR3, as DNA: TGTGCCAGCAGCTTCTCCAGTACAGGGGGGTATGGCTACACCTTC. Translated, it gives CASSFSSTGGYGYTF.

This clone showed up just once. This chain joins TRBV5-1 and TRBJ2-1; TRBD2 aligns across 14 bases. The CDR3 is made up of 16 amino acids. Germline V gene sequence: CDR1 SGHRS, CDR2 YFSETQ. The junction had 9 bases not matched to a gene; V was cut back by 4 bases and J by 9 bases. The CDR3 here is CASSPTSGRAGSEQFF. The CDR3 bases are TGCGCCAGCAGCCCGACTAGCGGGAGGGCCGGGAGTGAGCAGTTCTTC.

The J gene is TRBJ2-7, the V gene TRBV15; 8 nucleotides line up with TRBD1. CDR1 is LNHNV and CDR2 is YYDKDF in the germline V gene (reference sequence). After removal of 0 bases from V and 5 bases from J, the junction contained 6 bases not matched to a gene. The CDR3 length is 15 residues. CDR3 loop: CATSRDRQGFHEQYF. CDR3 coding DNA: TGTGCCACCAGCAGAGACCGACAGGGGTTTCACGAGCAGTACTTC.

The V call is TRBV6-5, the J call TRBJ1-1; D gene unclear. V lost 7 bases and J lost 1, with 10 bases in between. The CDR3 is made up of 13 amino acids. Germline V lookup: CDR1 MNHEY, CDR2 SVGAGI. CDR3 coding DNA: TGTGCCAGCAACGTACAGTGGAACACTGAAGCTTTCTTT. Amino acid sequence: CASNVQWNTEAFF.

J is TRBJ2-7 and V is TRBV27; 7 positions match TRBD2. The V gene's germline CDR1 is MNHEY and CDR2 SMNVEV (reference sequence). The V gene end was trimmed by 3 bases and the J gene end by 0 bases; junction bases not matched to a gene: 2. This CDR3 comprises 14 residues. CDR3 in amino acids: CASSFGGTSYEQYF. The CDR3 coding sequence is TGTGCCAGCAGTTTCGGGGGGACCTCCTACGAGCAGTACTTC.

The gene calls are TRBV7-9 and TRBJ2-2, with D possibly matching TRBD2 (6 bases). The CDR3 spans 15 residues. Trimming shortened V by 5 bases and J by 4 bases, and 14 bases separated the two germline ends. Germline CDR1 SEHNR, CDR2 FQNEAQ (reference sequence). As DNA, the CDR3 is TGTGCCAGCAGCCCCCTATCCGGGAGCACCGGGGAGCTGTTTTTT. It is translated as CASSPLSGSTGELFF. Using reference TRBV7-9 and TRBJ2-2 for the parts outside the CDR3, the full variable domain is DTGVSQNPRHKITKRGQNVTFRCDPISEHNRLYWYRQTLGQGPEFLTYFQNEAQLEKSRLLSDRFSAERPKGSFSTLEIQRTEQGDSAMYLCASSPLSGSTGELFFGEGSRLTVL.

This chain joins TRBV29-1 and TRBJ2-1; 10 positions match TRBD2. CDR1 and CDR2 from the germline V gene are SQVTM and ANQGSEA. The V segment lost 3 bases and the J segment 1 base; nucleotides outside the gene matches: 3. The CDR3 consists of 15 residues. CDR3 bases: TGCAGCGTTGATACTAGCGGGACGTCCTACAATGAGCAGTTCTTC. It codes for CSVDTSGTSYNEQFF.

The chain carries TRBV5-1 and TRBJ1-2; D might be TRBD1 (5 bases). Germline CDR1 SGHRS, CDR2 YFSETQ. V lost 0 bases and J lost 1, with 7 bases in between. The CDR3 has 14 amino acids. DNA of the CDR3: TGCGCCAGCAGCTTGGTGACAGATAACTATGGCTACACCTTC. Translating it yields CASSLVTDNYGYTF. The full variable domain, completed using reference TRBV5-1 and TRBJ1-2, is KAGVTQTPRYLIKTRGQQVTLSCSPISGHRSVSWYQQTPGQGLQFLFEYFSETQRNKGNFPGRFSGRQFSNSRSEMNVSTLELGDSALYLCASSLVTDNYGYTFGSGTRLTVV.

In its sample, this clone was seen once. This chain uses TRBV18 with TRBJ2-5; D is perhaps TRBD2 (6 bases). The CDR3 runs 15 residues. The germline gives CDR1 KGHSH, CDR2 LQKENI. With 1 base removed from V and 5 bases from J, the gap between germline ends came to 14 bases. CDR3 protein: CASSPLTRRGETQYF. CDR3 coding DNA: TGTGCCAGCTCACCACTTACTCGACGGGGGGAGACCCAGTACTTC.

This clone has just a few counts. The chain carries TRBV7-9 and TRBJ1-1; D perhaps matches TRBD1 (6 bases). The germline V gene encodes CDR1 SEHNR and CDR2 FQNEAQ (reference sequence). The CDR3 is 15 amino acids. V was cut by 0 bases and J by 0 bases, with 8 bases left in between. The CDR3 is CASSLAEGVNTEAFF. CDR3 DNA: TGTGCCAGCAGCTTAGCAGAGGGGGTGAACACTGAAGCTTTCTTT.

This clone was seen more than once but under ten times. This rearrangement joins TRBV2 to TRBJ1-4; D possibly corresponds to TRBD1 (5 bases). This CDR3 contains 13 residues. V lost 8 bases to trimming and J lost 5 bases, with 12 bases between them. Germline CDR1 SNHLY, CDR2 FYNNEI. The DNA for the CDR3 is TGTGCCAGCCTCCTAGGGGTGAATGAAAAACTGTTTTTT. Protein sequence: CASLLGVNEKLFF.

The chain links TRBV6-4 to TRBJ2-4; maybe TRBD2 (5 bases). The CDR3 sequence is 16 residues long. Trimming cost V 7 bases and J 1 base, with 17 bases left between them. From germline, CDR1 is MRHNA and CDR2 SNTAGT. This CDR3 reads CASIPSPSRAKNIQYF. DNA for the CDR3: TGTGCCAGCATACCTAGCCCCTCCCGGGCCAAAAACATTCAGTACTTC.

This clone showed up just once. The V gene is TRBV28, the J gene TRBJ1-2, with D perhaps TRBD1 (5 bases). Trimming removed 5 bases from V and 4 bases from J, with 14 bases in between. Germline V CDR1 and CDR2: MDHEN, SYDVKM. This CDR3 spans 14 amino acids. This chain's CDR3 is CASSASGGFYGYTF. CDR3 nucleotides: TGTGCCAGCAGTGCCTCGGGGGGGTTCTATGGCTACACCTTC.